The entry below describes one T cell receptor (beta chain). The data are from a study of blood T cell repertoires in COVID-19. Looking at the study overall: Donors in the United States, Italy and Spain gave samples during acute or convalescent COVID-19.

In the original workflow: Reference gene primer amplification gave estimated nucleated cell counts. The data were produced by immunoSEQ multiplex PCR, yet TCRdb's version contains in-frame clones alone and is incomplete. The V and J calls and clone size are taken from that table; D and trimming were inferred from the DNA. The sample yields under 200,000 clones, approximately 82% seen once. There are 14 residues in the CDR3. CDR1 is MNHEY and CDR2 is SVGAGI in the germline V gene. V lost 2 bases to trimming and J lost 5 bases; unmatched junction nucleotides: 3. The study drew participants aged roughly 18 to 95 years from under 30 US areas. Assignment of participants to cohorts was predicated upon participant-reported clinical history.

Sequencing was performed on PBMCs or T cells enriched from blood (not recorded which). The clonotype comes from a woman aged 60-70 years with acute COVID-19. This sequence joins TRBV6-5 and TRBJ1-5; 7 bases line up with TRBD1. The CDR3 loop reads CASSYQGGYQPQHF. CDR3 DNA: TGTGCCAGCAGTTACCAAGGGGGCTATCAGCCCCAGCATTTT.